The T cell receptor beta chain under discussion was sequenced for a study of tumor-infiltrating lymphocytes in localized non-small cell lung cancer. Germline V lookup: CDR1 SGHDT, CDR2 YYEEEE. V lost 2 bases and J 5 bases, leaving 13 bases between the germline ends. The CDR3 length is 15 residues. TCRdb's table, derived via immunoSEQ multiplex PCR, lists solely in-frame clones and lacks some. Of over 10,000 clones in the sample, more than 60% are singletons; the top ten hold roughly 4.5%. Material: lung tumor tissue. This TCR came from a human donor with non-small cell lung cancer. The rearrangement joins TRBV5-6 to TRBJ1-4; the D is unclear. Here the CDR3 DNA reads TGTGCCAGCAGCTTTCTTCTCAATAAAAATGAAAAACTGTTTTTT. The encoded protein is CASSFLLNKNEKLFF.